These 14 T cell receptor beta chains were all obtained from the same sample, sequenced in a study of blood T cell repertoires in COVID-19. The method was immunoSEQ multiplex PCR; TCRdb's version includes in-frame clones alone and lacks a portion of them. Of 390,000 or so clones listed, over 80% were seen once; the top ten hold around 5.1%. Sequencing was done on a sample of PBMCs or T cells enriched from blood (not recorded which). The receptors derive from a woman aged 45-65 years who had recovered from COVID-19.

The CDR3 loop is CAWSFATNEKLFF. The CDR3 nucleotides are TGTGCCTGGAGTTTCGCAACTAATGAAAAACTGTTTTTT. The rearrangement links TRBV30 to TRBJ1-4; no firm D call. Germline assignment: CDR1 GTSNPN and CDR2 SVGIG (reference sequence). The CDR3 contains 13 residues. V dropped 2 bases and J dropped 0 bases, with 4 bases sitting between them.

The sample holds many counts of this clone. The rearrangement links TRBV4-3 to TRBJ2-7, with 12 nucleotides matching TRBD2. CDR1 is LGHNA, CDR2 YSLEER, per germline. CDR3 length equals 14 residues. The J segment lost 1 base and the V segment lost 5 bases, leaving 0 bases of the junction unmatched. The CDR3 DNA follows: TGCGCCAGCAGCGGACTAGCGGGGTCCTACGAGCAGTACTTC. Translated: CASSGLAGSYEQYF.

The chain links TRBV19 to TRBJ1-2, with D maybe TRBD1 (5 bases). Per the germline V gene, CDR1 is LNHDA and CDR2 is SQIVND (reference sequence). V shed 3 bases and J shed 8 bases, with 13 bases lying between them. The CDR3 contains 13 residues. CDR3 protein: CASSIQGSGGYTF. The CDR3, as DNA: TGTGCCAGTAGTATCCAGGGATCAGGCGGCTACACCTTC. The whole variable domain, filled in from reference TRBV19 and TRBJ1-2, reads DGGITQSPKYLFRKEGQNVTLSCEQNLNHDAMYWYRQDPGQGLRLIYYSQIVNDFQKGDIAEGYSVSREKKESFPLTVTSAQKNPTAFYLCASSIQGSGGYTFGSGTRLTVV.

V usage is TRBV4-3 and J usage is TRBJ2-3; 9 bases are a match to TRBD1. The CDR3 spans 20 residues. V was pared by 0 bases and J by 0 bases, with 13 bases of the junction left unmatched. The germline V gene has CDR1 LGHNA and CDR2 YSLEER. The CDR3 here is CASSQERDRVNLRSTDTQYF. DNA for the CDR3: TGCGCCAGCAGCCAAGAACGGGACAGGGTAAATCTCAGAAGCACAGATACGCAGTATTTT.

The chain has TRBV4-2 and TRBJ2-4; D possibly corresponds to TRBD2 (6 bases). Between the trimmed V and J ends, which lost 2 bases and 0 bases, there was a span of 11 bases. CDR3 size: 16 residues. Per germline, CDR1 LGHNA and CDR2 YNFKEQ. CDR3 nucleotides: TGTGCCAGCAGCCAACTCGCGGGGTTAGCCAAAAACATTCAGTACTTC. Amino acid sequence: CASSQLAGLAKNIQYF.

The chain recombines TRBV12-3 or TRBV12-4 with TRBJ1-2, with a tentative D call TRBD1 (5 bases). Trimming left V 7 bases short and J 8 bases short, with 14 bases between. The CDR3 spans 12 residues. Here the CDR3 reads CASTSGAHGYTF. The CDR3 nucleotides are TGTGCCAGCACTAGCGGGGCGCACGGCTACACCTTC.

The rearrangement uses TRBV11-2 and TRBJ1-6; D unresolved. The CDR3 consists of 15 residues. Trimming pared 3 bases from V and 0 bases from J, leaving 6 bases between. CDR1 SGHAT and CDR2 FQNNGV come from the germline V gene. CDR3 coding DNA: TGTGCCAGCAGCTTGGGCAGCTCCTATAATTCACCCCTCCACTTT. This sequence encodes CASSLGSSYNSPLHF.

This clone was found once. The J gene is TRBJ1-1, the V gene TRBV6-5, with unresolved D. V shed 6 bases and J shed 5 bases, with 16 bases lying between them. The CDR3 extends over 14 amino acids. From germline, CDR1 is MNHEY and CDR2 SVGAGI. The CDR3 coding sequence is TGTGCCAGCAGGCCCGGGTCGGCATTTACTGAAGCTTTCTTT. This sequence encodes CASRPGSAFTEAFF.

The genes are TRBV5-5 and TRBJ1-3; 7 bases map to TRBD1. V trimming: 4 bases; J trimming: 2 bases; junction bases outside the gene matches: 15. The V gene's germline CDR1 is SGHKS and CDR2 YYEKEE (reference sequence). This CDR3 has 18 residues. The CDR3 reads CASSPNPRYRGPGNTIYF. The CDR3 region has the DNA TGTGCCAGCAGCCCCAACCCCCGATACAGGGGCCCTGGAAACACCATATATTTT.

The chain combines TRBV7-9 with TRBJ1-2; D is uncertain. V lost 1 base and J lost 8, with 8 bases in between. Germline CDR1 and CDR2: SEHNR and FQNEAQ (reference sequence). This CDR3 contains 12 residues. This chain's CDR3 is CASSLVQEGYTF. The CDR3 coding sequence is TGTGCCAGCAGCTTAGTTCAAGAGGGCTACACCTTC.

The chain combines TRBV29-1 with TRBJ1-1; 9 bases line up with TRBD1. The germline V gene has CDR1 SQVTM and CDR2 ANQGSEA. The CDR3 sequence is 12 residues long. J was trimmed by 1 base and V by 8 bases; bases with no gene match: 2. CDR3 residues: CSTGQGNTEAFF. The CDR3 DNA sequence: TGCAGCACGGGACAGGGGAACACTGAAGCTTTCTTT.

V is TRBV4-2 and J is TRBJ1-1; D unclear. V lost 0 bases and J 3 bases, leaving 8 bases between the germline ends. Per the germline V gene, CDR1 is LGHNA and CDR2 is YNFKEQ. The CDR3 length is 14 residues. The CDR3 DNA sequence: TGTGCCAGCAGCCAAGACGGAGAGTACACTGAAGCTTTCTTT. Translated, it gives CASSQDGEYTEAFF.

This clone appeared a single time. This chain joins TRBV7-2 and TRBJ2-7; tentative D call: TRBD1 (5 bases). Trimming stripped 4 bases from V and 3 bases from J, with 10 bases between. Germline CDR1 and CDR2: SGHTA and FQGNSA. This CDR3 region has 13 residues. DNA of the CDR3: TGTGCCAGCAGCTCTGTCGACAGCTACGAGCAGTACTTC. Its translation: CASSSVDSYEQYF.

A few counts support this clone. This chain joins TRBV5-4 and TRBJ1-1; D ambiguous. V lost 0 bases and J lost 1, with 10 bases in between. The CDR3 sequence is 15 residues long. In germline, CDR1 is SGHNT, CDR2 YYREEE (reference sequence). The CDR3 DNA reads as TGTGCCAGCAGCTTGGCGGGTGCCAGGAACACTGAAGCTTTCTTT. Its protein product is CASSLAGARNTEAFF.